These 17 T cell receptor beta chains were all obtained from the same sample, sequenced in a study of PD-1 blockade in classical Hodgkin lymphoma. The protocol was immunoSEQ multiplex PCR, while the TCRdb copy is restricted to in-frame clones and leaves out a portion. The data show 20,000 to 25,000 clones, about 91% seen once. Time point meaning: newly diagnosed, previously untreated cHL patient sample. Purification of CD4+ T cells from thawed PBMCs was achieved by magnetic negative selection. The sequencing sample was made of CD4+ T cells from blood. The source of these receptors is a human donor with classical Hodgkin lymphoma.

CDR3 loop: CASSLSAGSSRTDTQYF. CDR3 in DNA: TGTGCCAGCAGCTTATCCGCGGGTAGCAGCCGCACAGATACGCAGTATTTT. This rearrangement joins TRBV7-9 to TRBJ2-3; D is possibly TRBD2 (5 bases). The CDR3 runs to 17 residues. V was clipped by 2 bases and J by 1 base, with 16 bases between them. CDR1 SEHNR and CDR2 FQNEAQ come from the germline V gene (reference sequence).

The chain carries TRBV9 and TRBJ1-1, with TRBD1 identical over 7 bases. J was trimmed by 0 bases and V by 4 bases; bases with no gene match: 6. This CDR3 comprises 15 residues. Germline V gene sequence: CDR1 SGDLS, CDR2 YYNGEE. The CDR3 reads CASSPGGLMNTEAFF. The CDR3 DNA is TGTGCCAGCAGCCCAGGGGGGTTAATGAACACTGAAGCTTTCTTT.

The rearrangement joins TRBV7-2 to TRBJ2-2; D not certain. The germline V gene has CDR1 SGHTA and CDR2 FQGNSA. This CDR3 comprises 13 residues. With 5 bases removed from V and 5 bases from J, the gap between germline ends came to 9 bases. As DNA, the CDR3 is TGTGCCAGCAGCAACGGTCGGACCGGGGAGCTGTTTTTT. As protein: CASSNGRTGELFF.

The gene calls are TRBV25-1 and TRBJ2-7, with 14 bases lining up with TRBD2. Germline values: CDR1 MGHDK, CDR2 SYGVNS. The CDR3 is 13 amino acids. V lost 6 bases and J lost 11; bases outside the gene matches: 6. The CDR3 region is CASRGTSGSLKYF. CDR3 DNA: TGTGCCAGCAGGGGGACTAGCGGGAGTTTGAAGTACTTC.

The chain recombines TRBV28 with TRBJ1-1, with D tentatively TRBD1 (5 bases). The length of the CDR3 is 14 residues. With 0 bases removed from V and 1 base from J, the gap between germline ends came to 6 bases. Germline V CDR1 and CDR2: MDHEN, SYDVKM. In DNA form, the CDR3 reads TGTGCCAGCAGTTTATGGCAGGGGAACACTGAAGCTTTCTTT. It specifies CASSLWQGNTEAFF.

The J gene is TRBJ1-3, the V gene TRBV7-2, with D maybe TRBD1 (5 bases). Trimming took off 5 bases at V and 0 bases at J, with 14 bases between the two ends. The germline V gene encodes CDR1 SGHTA and CDR2 FQGNSA. The CDR3 length is 16 residues. The CDR3 region is CASSRPGAHSGNTIYF. CDR3 sequence (DNA): TGTGCCAGCAGCCGTCCTGGGGCCCACTCTGGAAACACCATATATTTT.

V and J are TRBV2 and TRBJ2-1; a possible D gene is TRBD2 (6 bases). Trimming cost V 2 bases and J 2 bases, with 10 bases left between them. The CDR3 has 15 amino acids. CDR1 is SNHLY and CDR2 is FYNNEI in the germline V gene. CDR3 residues: CASSEIGGAYNEQFF. In DNA form, the CDR3 reads TGTGCCAGCAGTGAAATCGGCGGGGCCTACAATGAGCAGTTCTTC.

This rearrangement joins TRBV29-1 to TRBJ1-1; D is ambiguous. The germline V and J ends were trimmed by 5 bases and 8 bases, with 9 bases remaining between them. This CDR3 has 10 amino acids. Germline V lookup: CDR1 SQVTM, CDR2 ANQGSEA. Here the CDR3 DNA reads TGCAGCGTTACGAGTTTAGAAGCTTTCTTT. It encodes CSVTSLEAFF.

This clone was counted a few times. V is TRBV2 and J is TRBJ1-2, with D unclear. The CDR3 extends over 13 amino acids. Germline values: CDR1 SNHLY, CDR2 FYNNEI. Trimming took 4 bases from V and 6 from J, leaving 12 bases between them. CDR3 coding DNA: TGTGCCAGCAGTGTTTTATTGGAAAATGGCTACACCTTC. It yields the protein CASSVLLENGYTF.

This sequence joins TRBV27 and TRBJ1-1, with 7 bases matching TRBD1. V gave up 3 bases and J gave up 0 bases; unmatched junction bases: 7. The CDR3 contains 16 residues. Per the germline V gene, CDR1 is MNHEY and CDR2 is SMNVEV (reference sequence). CDR3 DNA sequence: TGTGCCAGCAGTTTGGTAGGGACAGCTATGAACACTGAAGCTTTCTTT. It specifies CASSLVGTAMNTEAFF.

CDR3 nucleotide sequence: TGTGCCAGCAGTTACTCCGGACTAGCGGGTCGGGGGCAGTATTTT. This sequence encodes CASSYSGLAGRGQYF. This chain links TRBV6-5 with TRBJ2-3; TRBD2 matches 11 bases. The germline gives CDR1 MNHEY, CDR2 SVGAGI. The CDR3 length is 15 residues. Losses at the gene ends were 0 bases for V and 11 bases for J; bases not matched to a gene: 7.

The V and J genes are TRBV9 and TRBJ2-3, with TRBD2 identical over 8 bases. V was clipped by 1 base and J by 6 bases; unmatched bases: 10. Germline CDR1 reads SGDLS; CDR2 reads YYNGEE. CDR3 length: 16 amino acids. This CDR3 reads CASSVFTTSEGDTQYF. CDR3 in DNA: TGTGCCAGCAGCGTATTCACGACTAGCGAAGGCGATACGCAGTATTTT.

V and J are TRBV29-1 and TRBJ1-5; D not certain. The germline CDR1 and CDR2 sequences are SQVTM and ANQGSEA. This CDR3 is 14 amino acids long. Between the trimmed V and J ends, which lost 4 bases and 2 bases, there was a span of 12 bases. The CDR3 loop reads CSVGSGGRNQPQHF. The CDR3 DNA reads TGCAGCGTTGGGTCGGGAGGCCGCAATCAGCCCCAGCATTTT.

The chain has TRBV30 and TRBJ2-2; D is unclear. The CDR3 length is 13 residues. V was pared by 2 bases and J by 7 bases, with 11 bases between. CDR1 GTSNPN and CDR2 SVGIG come from the germline V gene (reference sequence). CDR3 sequence: CAWSREAVGELFF. For the CDR3, the DNA is TGTGCCTGGAGTAGAGAGGCGGTCGGGGAGCTGTTTTTT. Combining the CDR3 with reference TRBV30 and TRBJ2-2 gives the whole variable domain SQTIHQWPATLVQPVGSPLSLECTVEGTSNPNLYWYRQAAGRGLQLLFYSVGIGQISSEVPQNLSASRPQDRQFILSSKKLLLSDSGFYLCAWSREAVGELFFGEGSRLTVL.

The chain is built from TRBV7-9 and TRBJ2-1; 11 bases match TRBD1. Germline V CDR1 and CDR2: SEHNR, FQNEAQ (reference sequence). V shed 6 bases, J shed 3 bases, and the junction held 10 bases outside the gene matches. CDR3 length: 17 amino acids. The CDR3, as DNA: TGTGCCAGCAGTTTCTTCCCGGGACAGGGGGTCTACAATGAGCAGTTCTTC. This sequence encodes CASSFFPGQGVYNEQFF.

The rearrangement joins TRBV7-2 to TRBJ2-1; D gene ambiguous. Germline V gene lookup returns CDR1 SGHTA and CDR2 FQGNSA. Trimming took off 0 bases at V and 10 bases at J, with 7 bases between the two ends. This CDR3 contains 12 residues. For the CDR3, the DNA is TGTGCCAGCAGCTTAGCACGGCAGGAGCAGTTCTTC. Translated, it gives CASSLARQEQFF.

This rearrangement joins TRBV7-2 to TRBJ2-3; 10 positions match TRBD1. V shed 5 bases, J shed 3 bases, and the junction held 8 bases outside the gene matches. Germline CDR1 SGHTA, CDR2 FQGNSA. The CDR3 extends over 16 amino acids. The CDR3 DNA reads TGTGCCAGCAGCCTCGGGACAGGGGTTTCAACAGATACGCAGTATTTT. It specifies CASSLGTGVSTDTQYF.